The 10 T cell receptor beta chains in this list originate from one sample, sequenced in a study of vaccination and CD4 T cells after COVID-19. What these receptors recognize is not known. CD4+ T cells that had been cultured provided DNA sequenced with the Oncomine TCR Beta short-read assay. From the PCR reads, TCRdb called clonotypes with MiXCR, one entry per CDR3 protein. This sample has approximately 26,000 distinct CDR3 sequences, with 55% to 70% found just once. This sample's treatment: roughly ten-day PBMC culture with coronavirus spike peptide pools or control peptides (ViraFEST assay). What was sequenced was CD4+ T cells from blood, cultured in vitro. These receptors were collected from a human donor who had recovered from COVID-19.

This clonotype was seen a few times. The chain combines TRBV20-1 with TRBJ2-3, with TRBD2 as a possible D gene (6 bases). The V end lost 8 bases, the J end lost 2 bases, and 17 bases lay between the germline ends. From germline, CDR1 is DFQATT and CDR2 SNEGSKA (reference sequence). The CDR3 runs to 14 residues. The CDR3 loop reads CSSGSDGNTDTQYF. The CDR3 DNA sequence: TGCAGTTCCGGGAGCGACGGCAACACAGATACGCAGTATTTT.

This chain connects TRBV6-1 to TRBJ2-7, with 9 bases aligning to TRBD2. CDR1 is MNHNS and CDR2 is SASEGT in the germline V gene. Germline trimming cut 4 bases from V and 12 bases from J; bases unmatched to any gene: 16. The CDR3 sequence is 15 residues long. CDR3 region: CASSGGSGREGPRYF. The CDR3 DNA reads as TGTGCCAGCAGTGGGGGATCTGGGCGGGAGGGCCCAAGGTACTTC.

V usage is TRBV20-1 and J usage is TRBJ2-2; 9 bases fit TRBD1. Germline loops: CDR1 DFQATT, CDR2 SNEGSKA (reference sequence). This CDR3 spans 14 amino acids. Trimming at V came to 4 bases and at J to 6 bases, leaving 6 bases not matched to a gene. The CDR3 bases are TGCAGTGCTACGGACAGGGGCGGATCCGGGGAGCTGTTTTTT. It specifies CSATDRGGSGELFF.

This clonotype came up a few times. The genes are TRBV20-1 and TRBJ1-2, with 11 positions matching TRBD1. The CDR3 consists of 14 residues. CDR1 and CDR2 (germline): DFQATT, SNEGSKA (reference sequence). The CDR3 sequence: CSVPGGTGGYGYTF. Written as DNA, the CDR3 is TGCAGCGTCCCGGGGGGGACAGGGGGATATGGCTACACCTTC.

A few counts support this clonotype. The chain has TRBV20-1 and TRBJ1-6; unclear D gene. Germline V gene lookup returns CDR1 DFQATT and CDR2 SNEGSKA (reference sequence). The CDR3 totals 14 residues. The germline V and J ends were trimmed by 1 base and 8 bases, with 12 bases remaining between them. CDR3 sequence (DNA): TGCAGTGCTAGAGTAGGGTCGTCGGATTCACCCCTCCACTTT. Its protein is CSARVGSSDSPLHF.

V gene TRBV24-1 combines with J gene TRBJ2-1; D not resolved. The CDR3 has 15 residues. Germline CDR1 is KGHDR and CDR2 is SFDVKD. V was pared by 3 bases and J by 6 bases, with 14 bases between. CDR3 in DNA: TGTGCCACCAGTGATCCTACTACGTCTACCAATGAGCAGTTCTTC. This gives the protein CATSDPTTSTNEQFF.

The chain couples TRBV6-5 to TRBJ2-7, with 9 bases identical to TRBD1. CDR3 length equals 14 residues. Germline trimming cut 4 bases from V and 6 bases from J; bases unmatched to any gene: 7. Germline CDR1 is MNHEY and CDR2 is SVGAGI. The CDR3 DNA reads TGTGCCAGCAGTTGGACAGGGGTTTTGCGCGAGCAGTACTTC. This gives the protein CASSWTGVLREQYF.

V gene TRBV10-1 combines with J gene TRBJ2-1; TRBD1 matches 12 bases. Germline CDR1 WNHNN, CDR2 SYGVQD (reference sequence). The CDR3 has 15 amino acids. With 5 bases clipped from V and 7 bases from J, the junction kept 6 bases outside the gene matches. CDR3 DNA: TGCGCCAGCAGTCCCGGGACAGGGGGCAAGAATGAGCAGTTCTTC. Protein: CASSPGTGGKNEQFF.

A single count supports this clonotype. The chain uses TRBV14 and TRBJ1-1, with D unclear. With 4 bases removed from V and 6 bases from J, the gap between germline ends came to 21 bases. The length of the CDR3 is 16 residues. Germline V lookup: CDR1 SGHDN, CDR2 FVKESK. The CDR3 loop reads CASSPRTARWKAEAFF. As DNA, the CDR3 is TGTGCCAGCAGCCCACGGACCGCCCGATGGAAGGCTGAAGCTTTCTTT.

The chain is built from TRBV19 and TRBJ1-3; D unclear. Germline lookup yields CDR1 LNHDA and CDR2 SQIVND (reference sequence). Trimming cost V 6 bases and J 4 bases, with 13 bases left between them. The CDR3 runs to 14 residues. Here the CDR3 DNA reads TGTGCCAGTAGCCAACTCGGGGTCGGAAACACCATATATTTT. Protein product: CASSQLGVGNTIYF.